This T cell receptor beta chain came from a study of OX40 agonist ivuxolimab in advanced cancers. Study summary: Intravenous ivuxolimab at 0.01 to 10 mg/kg was given to patients every 2 weeks.

About this clone: What it binds is unknown.

Measured with immunoSEQ multiplex PCR; TCRdb has only the in-frame clones, and not every one. The table lists under 85,000 clones, around 90% of them singletons. Per the germline V gene, CDR1 is SGDLS and CDR2 is YYNGEE. The CDR3 consists of 15 residues. The V gene lost 0 bases and the J gene lost 5 bases, with 9 bases spanning the gap. Study-wide findings and caveats: Certain nonresponders likewise exhibited a low normalized T-cell clonal expansion. CD4+ and CD8+ T cells in blood underwent clonal expansion by week 6 at 0.1 to 3.0 mg/kg.

Sequencing used CD4+ or CD8+ T cells sorted from blood, obtained in a trial of the OX40 agonist ivuxolimab. This TCR came from an adult with an advanced solid tumor such as melanoma, head and neck, liver or kidney cancer. The V gene is TRBV9, the J gene TRBJ1-6; a possible D gene is TRBD1 (5 bases). The CDR3 DNA follows: TGTGCCAGCAGCGTAGTCAAAGGGGATAATTCACCCCTCCACTTT. Protein sequence: CASSVVKGDNSPLHF.